The T cell receptor (beta chain) under discussion was sequenced for a study of blood T cells in healthy people across ages. Study conclusions and caveats: With naive T cell percentage, TCR beta diversity showed a strong correlation.

Through a sample-barcoded 5' primer and a J-beta primer mix, a second PCR was run for roughly 6 to 12 cycles. TCRdb re-called the 5' RACE reads through MiXCR, storing one row per CDR3 protein. This sample has around 970,000 distinct CDR3 sequences; 45% to 60% occur once, and the top ten carry about 21%. Turning to this clonotype: What it recognizes is unknown.

Germline CDR1 reads SGHTA; CDR2 reads FQGNSA. CDR3 length: 14 amino acids. V dropped 0 bases and J dropped 6 bases, with 9 bases sitting between them. The rearrangement uses TRBV7-2 and TRBJ1-5; no definite D call. The TCR was taken from a woman aged 60 to 75 in good health. The sample consisted of blood. In DNA, the CDR3 is TGTGCCAGCAGCTTAGCCTACGAAGGTCAGCCCCAGCATTTT. Its protein is CASSLAYEGQPQHF.